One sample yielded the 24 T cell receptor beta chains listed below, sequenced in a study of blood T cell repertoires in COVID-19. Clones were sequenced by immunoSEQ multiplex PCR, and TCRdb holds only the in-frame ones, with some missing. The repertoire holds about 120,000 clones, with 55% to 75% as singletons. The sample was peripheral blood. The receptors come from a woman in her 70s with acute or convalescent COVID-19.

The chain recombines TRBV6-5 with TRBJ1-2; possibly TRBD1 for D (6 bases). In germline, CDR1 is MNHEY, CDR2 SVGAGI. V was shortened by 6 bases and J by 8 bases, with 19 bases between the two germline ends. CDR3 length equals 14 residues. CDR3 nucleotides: TGTGCCAGCAGCCCCAGGGGAAGCGTGCGGGGCTACACCTTC. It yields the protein CASSPRGSVRGYTF.

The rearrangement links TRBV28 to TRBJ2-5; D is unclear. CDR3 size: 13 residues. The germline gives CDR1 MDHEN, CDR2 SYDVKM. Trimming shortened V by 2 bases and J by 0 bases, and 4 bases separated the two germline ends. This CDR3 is CASSLTYQETQYF. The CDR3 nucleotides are TGTGCCAGCAGTTTAACTTACCAAGAGACCCAGTACTTC.

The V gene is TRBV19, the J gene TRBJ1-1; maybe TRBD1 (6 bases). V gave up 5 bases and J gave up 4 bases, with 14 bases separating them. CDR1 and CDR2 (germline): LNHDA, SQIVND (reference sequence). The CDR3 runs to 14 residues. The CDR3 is CASSLNREGTEAFF. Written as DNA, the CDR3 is TGTGCCAGTAGTTTAAACAGGGAGGGCACTGAAGCTTTCTTT.

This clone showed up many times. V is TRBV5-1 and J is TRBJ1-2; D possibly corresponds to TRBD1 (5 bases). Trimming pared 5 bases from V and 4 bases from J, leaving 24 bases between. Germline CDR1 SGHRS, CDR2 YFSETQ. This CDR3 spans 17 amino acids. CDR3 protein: CASRESGAPGWGYGYTF. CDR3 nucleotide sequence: TGCGCCAGCAGGGAATCAGGAGCGCCAGGGTGGGGCTATGGCTACACCTTC.

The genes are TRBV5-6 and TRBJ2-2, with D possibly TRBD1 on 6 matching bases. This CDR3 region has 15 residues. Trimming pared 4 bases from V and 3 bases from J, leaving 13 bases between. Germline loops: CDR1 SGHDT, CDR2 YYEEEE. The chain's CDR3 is CASSPSQGYTGELFF. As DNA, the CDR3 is TGTGCCAGCAGCCCCTCACAGGGTTACACCGGGGAGCTGTTTTTT.

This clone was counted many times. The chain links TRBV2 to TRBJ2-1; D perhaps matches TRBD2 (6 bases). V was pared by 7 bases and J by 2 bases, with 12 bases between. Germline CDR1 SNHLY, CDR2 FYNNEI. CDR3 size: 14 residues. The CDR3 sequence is CASIAGTAYNEQFF. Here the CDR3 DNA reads TGTGCCAGCATTGCGGGAACCGCCTACAATGAGCAGTTCTTC.

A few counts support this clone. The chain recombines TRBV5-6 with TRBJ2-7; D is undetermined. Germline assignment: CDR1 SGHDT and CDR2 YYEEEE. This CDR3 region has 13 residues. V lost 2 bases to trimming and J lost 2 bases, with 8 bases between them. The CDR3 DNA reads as TGTGCCAGCAGCTTTGGCAGAACCTACGAGCAGTACTTC. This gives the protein CASSFGRTYEQYF.

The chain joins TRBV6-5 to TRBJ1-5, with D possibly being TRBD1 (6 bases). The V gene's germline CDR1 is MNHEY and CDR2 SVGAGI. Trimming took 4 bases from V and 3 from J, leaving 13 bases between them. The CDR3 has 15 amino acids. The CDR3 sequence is CASSLSGQLNQPQHF. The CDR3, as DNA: TGTGCCAGCAGTTTATCTGGACAGCTCAATCAGCCCCAGCATTTT.

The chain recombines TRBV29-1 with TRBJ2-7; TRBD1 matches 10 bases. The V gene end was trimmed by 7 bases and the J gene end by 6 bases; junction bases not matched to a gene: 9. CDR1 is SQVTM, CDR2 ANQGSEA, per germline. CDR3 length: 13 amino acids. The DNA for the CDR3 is TGCAGCGCCAAGACAGGGGGCGCGTTCGAGCAGTACTTC. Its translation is CSAKTGGAFEQYF.

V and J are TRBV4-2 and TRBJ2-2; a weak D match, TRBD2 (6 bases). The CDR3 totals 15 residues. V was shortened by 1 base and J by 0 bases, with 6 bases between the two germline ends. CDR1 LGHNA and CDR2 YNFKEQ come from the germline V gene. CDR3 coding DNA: TGTGCCAGCAGCCAAGGACTAGCGAACACCGGGGAGCTGTTTTTT. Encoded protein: CASSQGLANTGELFF.

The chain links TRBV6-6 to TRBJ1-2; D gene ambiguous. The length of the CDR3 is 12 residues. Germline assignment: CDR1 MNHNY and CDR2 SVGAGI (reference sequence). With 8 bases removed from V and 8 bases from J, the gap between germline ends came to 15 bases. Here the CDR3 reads CASDNSGSGYTF. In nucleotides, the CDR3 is TGTGCCAGCGATAACTCGGGGAGCGGCTACACCTTC.

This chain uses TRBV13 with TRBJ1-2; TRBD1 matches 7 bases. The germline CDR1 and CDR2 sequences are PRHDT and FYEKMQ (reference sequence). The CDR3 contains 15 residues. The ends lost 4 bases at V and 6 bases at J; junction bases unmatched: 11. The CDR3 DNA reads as TGTGCCAGCAGCTCGACAGGGAGTCGAGTCCATGGCTACACCTTC. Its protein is CASSSTGSRVHGYTF.

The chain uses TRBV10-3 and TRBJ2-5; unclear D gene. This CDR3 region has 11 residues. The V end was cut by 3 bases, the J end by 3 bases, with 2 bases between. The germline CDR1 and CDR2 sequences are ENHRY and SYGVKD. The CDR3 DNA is TGTGCCATCAGTGATAAAGAGACCCAGTACTTC. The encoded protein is CAISDKETQYF.

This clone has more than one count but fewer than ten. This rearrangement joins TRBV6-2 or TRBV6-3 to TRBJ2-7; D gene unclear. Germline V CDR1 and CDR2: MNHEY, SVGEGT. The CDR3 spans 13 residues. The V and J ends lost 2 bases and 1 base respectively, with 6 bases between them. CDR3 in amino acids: CASSYTWSYEQYF. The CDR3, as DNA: TGTGCCAGCAGTTACACATGGTCCTACGAGCAGTACTTC.

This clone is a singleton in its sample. The CDR3 is CASSPARSFTGELFF. The CDR3 DNA follows: TGTGCCAGCAGCCCGGCGCGGAGTTTCACCGGGGAGCTGTTTTTT. The chain couples TRBV11-2 to TRBJ2-2; unclear D gene. Germline V lookup: CDR1 SGHAT, CDR2 FQNNGV. The CDR3 is made up of 15 amino acids. Trimming removed 5 bases from V and 4 bases from J, with 14 bases in between.

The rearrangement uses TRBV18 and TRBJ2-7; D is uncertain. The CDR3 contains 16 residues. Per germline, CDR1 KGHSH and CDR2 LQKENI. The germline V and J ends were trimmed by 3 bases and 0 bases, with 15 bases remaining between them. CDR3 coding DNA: TGTGCCAGCTCACCTTCCCGGGTTCCGAGCTCCTACGAGCAGTACTTC. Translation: CASSPSRVPSSYEQYF.

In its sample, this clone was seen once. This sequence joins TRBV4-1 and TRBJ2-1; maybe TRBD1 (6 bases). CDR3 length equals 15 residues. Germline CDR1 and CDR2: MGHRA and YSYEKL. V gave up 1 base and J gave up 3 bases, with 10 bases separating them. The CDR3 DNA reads TGCGCCAGCAGCCAAGTACAGGGCATCTACAATGAGCAGTTCTTC. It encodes CASSQVQGIYNEQFF.

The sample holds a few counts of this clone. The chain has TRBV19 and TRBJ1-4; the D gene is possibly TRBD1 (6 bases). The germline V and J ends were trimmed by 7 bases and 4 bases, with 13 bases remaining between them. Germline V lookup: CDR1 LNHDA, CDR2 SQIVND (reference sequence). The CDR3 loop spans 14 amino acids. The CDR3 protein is CASMGQGHNEKLFF. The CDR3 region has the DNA TGTGCCAGTATGGGGCAGGGACATAATGAAAAACTGTTTTTT. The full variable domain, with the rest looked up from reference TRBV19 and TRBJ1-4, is DGGITQSPKYLFRKEGQNVTLSCEQNLNHDAMYWYRQDPGQGLRLIYYSQIVNDFQKGDIAEGYSVSREKKESFPLTVTSAQKNPTAFYLCASMGQGHNEKLFFGSGTQLSVL.

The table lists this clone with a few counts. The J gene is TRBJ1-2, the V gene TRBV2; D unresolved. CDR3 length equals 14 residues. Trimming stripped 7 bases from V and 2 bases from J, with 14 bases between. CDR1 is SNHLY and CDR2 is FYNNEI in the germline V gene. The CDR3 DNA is TGTGCCAGCAAACCTCCTCGAGCCAACTATGGCTACACCTTC. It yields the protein CASKPPRANYGYTF.

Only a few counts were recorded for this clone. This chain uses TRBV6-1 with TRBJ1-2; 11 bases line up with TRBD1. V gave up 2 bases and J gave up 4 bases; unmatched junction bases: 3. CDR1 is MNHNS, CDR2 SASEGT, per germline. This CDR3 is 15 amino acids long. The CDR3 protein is CASSEIGTGGYGYTF. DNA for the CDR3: TGTGCCAGCAGTGAAATCGGGACAGGGGGCTATGGCTACACCTTC.

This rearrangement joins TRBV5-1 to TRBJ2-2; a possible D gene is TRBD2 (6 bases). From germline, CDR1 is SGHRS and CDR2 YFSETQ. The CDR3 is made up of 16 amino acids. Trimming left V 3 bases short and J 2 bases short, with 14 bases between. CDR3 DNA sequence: TGCGCCAGCAGCTATGCCGGGAGTACCAACACCGGGGAGCTGTTTTTT. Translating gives CASSYAGSTNTGELFF.

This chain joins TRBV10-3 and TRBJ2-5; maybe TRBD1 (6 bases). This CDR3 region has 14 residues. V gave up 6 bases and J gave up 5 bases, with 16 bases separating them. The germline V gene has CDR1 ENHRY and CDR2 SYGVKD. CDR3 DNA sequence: TGTGCCATCAGCCACAGGGTGGGAGAGGAGACCCAGTACTTC. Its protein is CAISHRVGEETQYF.

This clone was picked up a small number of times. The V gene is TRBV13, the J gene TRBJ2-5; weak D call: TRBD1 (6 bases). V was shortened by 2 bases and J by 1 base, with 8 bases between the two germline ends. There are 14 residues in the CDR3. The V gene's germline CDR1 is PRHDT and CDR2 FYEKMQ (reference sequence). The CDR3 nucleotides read TGTGCCAGCAGCTTAAGACAGGTCCAAGAGACCCAGTACTTC. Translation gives CASSLRQVQETQYF.

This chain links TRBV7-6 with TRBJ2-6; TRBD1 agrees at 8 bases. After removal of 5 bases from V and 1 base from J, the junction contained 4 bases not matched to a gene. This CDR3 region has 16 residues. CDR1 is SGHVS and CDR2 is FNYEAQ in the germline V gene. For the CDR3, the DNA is TGTGCCAGCAGCCCCCAGGGGGCTTCTGGGGCCAACGTCCTGACTTTC. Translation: CASSPQGASGANVLTF.